This T cell receptor beta chain was documented in a study of shared clonotypes between healthy human individuals. General study findings and limits: The authors sampled blood alone, and tissue repertoires likely differ. The generation probabilities recorded for non-shared clonotypes fell below those of clonotypes shared by all four donors. In general, naive subsets displayed greater estimated richness than memory subsets did.

The study separated CD4+ cells into CD45RA+ naive and CD45RA-negative memory subsets. As to this clone: Its antigen is unknown.

The CDR3 consists of 14 residues. CDR1 is MNHNS, CDR2 SASEGT, per germline. V was clipped by 7 bases and J by 0 bases, with 12 bases between them. Here immunoSEQ multiplex PCR was the method, and the copy in TCRdb shows in-frame clones only, minus some. Of about 2.5 million clones listed, around 92% are singletons. This clonotype was sampled from a man aged 18 to 30 in good health. Some clones in this sample may be carry-over from other donors' samples. This chain links TRBV6-1 with TRBJ1-2; D call uncertain. Source material: naive CD4+ T cells from PBMCs. Noted subset: CD45RA+ positively selected. The CDR3 sequence: CASKFPDANYGYTF. In nucleotides, the CDR3 is TGTGCCAGCAAGTTTCCAGACGCTAACTATGGCTACACCTTC.